This section outlines one T cell receptor (beta chain) sequence together with its context. These data are taken from a study of blood T cell repertoires in COVID-19. Study information: Whether acute or convalescent, the COVID-19 samples came from the United States, Italy and Spain. In each case, the material was cDNA or gDNA derived from T cells, B-cell-depleted T cells, or PBMCs.

In the source study's methods: Amplification of reference gene primers was used by the study to estimate nucleated cell counts. Data came from immunoSEQ multiplex PCR; TCRdb stores just in-frame clones and leaves some out. The V and J calls and clone size come from that table; D and trimming were worked out from the DNA. The table records 210,000 or so clones, around 85% of them present only once. The sequencing sample was made of peripheral blood. This clonotype was obtained from a human donor in a cohort sampled during active COVID-19.

CDR3 sequence: CASSVSTSGRNTQYF. The CDR3 bases are TGTGCCAGCAGCGTGTCGACTAGCGGGAGAAATACGCAGTATTTT. This sequence joins TRBV9 and TRBJ2-3; the match to TRBD2 covers 12 bases. V trimming: 2 bases; J trimming: 7 bases; junction bases outside the gene matches: 5. The CDR3 consists of 15 residues. CDR1 and CDR2 from the germline V gene are SGDLS and YYNGEE.